The sequence of this T cell receptor (beta chain) was determined in a study of shared clonotypes between healthy human individuals (dated by TCRdb to 2020 to 2021). Background on the whole study: Three men and two women, aged 18 to 49 years, made up the cohort. Between about 0.8 and 9 billion PBMCs per donor were obtained by leukapheresis. To increase sequencing depth and limit assay-specific biases, TCR repertoire library preparation and sequencing were carried out by different laboratories using diverse techniques. To estimate repertoire size and how much clonotype sharing occurs between individuals, the study deeply sequenced the blood TCR repertoires of about 5 healthy adults. For each donor, CD4 naive and CD4 memory were each given three plates, CD8 naive was given two plates, and CD8 memory was given one plate. Here is what the overall study found, with its caveats: Across a few donors, approximately 4.9% of naive CD4, more than 3% of naive CD8, about 2.3% of memory CD4, and approximately 0.4% of memory CD8 clonotypes were shared. Even with the large sequencing depth, rarefaction of the sorted-subset datasets indicated that sequencing was incomplete. Pairwise subsampling indicated that sequencing depth was expected to affect the degree of clonotype sharing among donors. Sampling was restricted to blood, and TCR repertoires in tissue are likely to differ from TCR repertoires in blood. Because the study included only a small number of donors, the genetic and exposure-history diversity represented was limited. Compared with non-shared clonotypes, clonotypes shared by all four sorted-subset donors had higher generation probabilities. Naive subsets generally had larger estimated clonotype richness than memory subsets did.

Concerning this clone itself: Its binding antigen is unknown. It has no much larger one-base neighbor in the sample; base qualities were not kept.

Donors were healthy HIV-negative adults with no recently reported acute infections or vaccinations. Every donor was a Caucasian adult residing in Nashville, Tennessee, USA. CD4+ T cells were enriched through magnetic negative selection, after which naive cells were positively selected on CD45RA and the remaining negative fraction served as the memory subset. After blood collection by leukapheresis, PBMCs were isolated using Ficoll-Histopaque density gradient centrifugation and then cryopreserved in the vapor phase of liquid nitrogen. Analytical flow cytometry was used to check the purity and quantity of each magnetically sorted T cell population. From each sorted fraction, genomic DNA was isolated and quantified by UV absorbance on a Nanodrop 2000c. From its cysteine to its phenylalanine, the CDR3 spans 15 amino acids. The only DNA kept is the CDR3, 45 bases in frame from the first base. The germline V gene sets CDR1 to SGHNT and CDR2 to YENEEA. The junction shows trimming of 3 bases on V and 6 bases on J, and the gene matches do not reach 9 bases of it.

TCR CDR3 regions were amplified from genomic DNA by multiplex PCR using the deep immunoSEQ assay. Extracted genomic DNA from each cell subset was distributed evenly across all wells of several immunoSEQ 96-well plates, and each plate was treated as a replicate. For sorted subsets, around 200 ng genomic DNA, equal to about 30,000 T cell genomes, was loaded into each replicate PCR. The purified libraries were quantified using a Qubit 3.0 fluorometer, sized with a Bioanalyzer 2100, and then quantified again using the KAPA Library Quantification kit. Every immunoSEQ 96-well plate was sequenced on a separate single-read 150-cycle Illumina NextSeq 550 flow cell. The paper's processing steps were these. Because the immunoSEQ output held only junctional sequences and lacked quality scores, the filtering could not match the filtering applied to full-length reads. To assign V/J genes and CDR3, sequences were annotated using PyIR, a Python wrapper for IgBLAST v1.9, with IMGT germline references. Reads with weak V/J assignments (E-value above 1e-6), missing CDR3, stop codons, out-of-frame junctions, or ambiguous translated residues were removed. V3J clonotypes were defined by identical inferred V gene, J gene, and CDR3 amino acid sequence. Percentage overlap between repertoires was computed as shared unique clonotypes divided by the size of the smaller repertoire. Repertoire richness was assessed with RTK rarefaction, the Chao1 estimator, and Recon v2.1 estimates of unobserved clonotypes. For all TCRbeta clonotypes obtained by the gDNA method from a handful of donors, generation probabilities were computed with OLGA. TCRdb's version of the immuneACCESS table is confined to in-frame rearrangements and falls short of the full clone set. An unresolved V gene accounts for under half of the shortfall where checked; the remainder is of unknown origin. The DNA gave D and trimming, while V, J and clone size come from that table. Present in this sample are roughly 2 million clones, 95% of which were seen just once. Roughly 0.13% of the sample goes to the ten largest clones.

Input material: naive CD4+ T cells sorted from blood. The cell subset or site label, read with the paper, signifies: CD45RA+ positively selected. This chain joins TRBV11-3 to TRBJ2-3; 7 central nucleotides agree with TRBD1. The TCR sequence derives from a man younger than 35 in good health. The CDR3 region: CASSLGDSMSDTQYF. Read as DNA, the sequence is TGTGCCAGCAGCTTGGGGGACAGTATGAGTGATACGCAGTATTTT. The variable domain in full, with residues beyond the CDR3 obtained from the reference TRBV11-3 and TRBJ2-3 genes, is EAGVVQSPRYKIIEKKQPVAFWCNPISGHNTLYWYLQNLGQGPELLIRYENEEAVDDSQLPKDRFSAERLKGVDSTLKIQPAELGDSAVYLCASSLGDSMSDTQYFGPGTRLTVL.